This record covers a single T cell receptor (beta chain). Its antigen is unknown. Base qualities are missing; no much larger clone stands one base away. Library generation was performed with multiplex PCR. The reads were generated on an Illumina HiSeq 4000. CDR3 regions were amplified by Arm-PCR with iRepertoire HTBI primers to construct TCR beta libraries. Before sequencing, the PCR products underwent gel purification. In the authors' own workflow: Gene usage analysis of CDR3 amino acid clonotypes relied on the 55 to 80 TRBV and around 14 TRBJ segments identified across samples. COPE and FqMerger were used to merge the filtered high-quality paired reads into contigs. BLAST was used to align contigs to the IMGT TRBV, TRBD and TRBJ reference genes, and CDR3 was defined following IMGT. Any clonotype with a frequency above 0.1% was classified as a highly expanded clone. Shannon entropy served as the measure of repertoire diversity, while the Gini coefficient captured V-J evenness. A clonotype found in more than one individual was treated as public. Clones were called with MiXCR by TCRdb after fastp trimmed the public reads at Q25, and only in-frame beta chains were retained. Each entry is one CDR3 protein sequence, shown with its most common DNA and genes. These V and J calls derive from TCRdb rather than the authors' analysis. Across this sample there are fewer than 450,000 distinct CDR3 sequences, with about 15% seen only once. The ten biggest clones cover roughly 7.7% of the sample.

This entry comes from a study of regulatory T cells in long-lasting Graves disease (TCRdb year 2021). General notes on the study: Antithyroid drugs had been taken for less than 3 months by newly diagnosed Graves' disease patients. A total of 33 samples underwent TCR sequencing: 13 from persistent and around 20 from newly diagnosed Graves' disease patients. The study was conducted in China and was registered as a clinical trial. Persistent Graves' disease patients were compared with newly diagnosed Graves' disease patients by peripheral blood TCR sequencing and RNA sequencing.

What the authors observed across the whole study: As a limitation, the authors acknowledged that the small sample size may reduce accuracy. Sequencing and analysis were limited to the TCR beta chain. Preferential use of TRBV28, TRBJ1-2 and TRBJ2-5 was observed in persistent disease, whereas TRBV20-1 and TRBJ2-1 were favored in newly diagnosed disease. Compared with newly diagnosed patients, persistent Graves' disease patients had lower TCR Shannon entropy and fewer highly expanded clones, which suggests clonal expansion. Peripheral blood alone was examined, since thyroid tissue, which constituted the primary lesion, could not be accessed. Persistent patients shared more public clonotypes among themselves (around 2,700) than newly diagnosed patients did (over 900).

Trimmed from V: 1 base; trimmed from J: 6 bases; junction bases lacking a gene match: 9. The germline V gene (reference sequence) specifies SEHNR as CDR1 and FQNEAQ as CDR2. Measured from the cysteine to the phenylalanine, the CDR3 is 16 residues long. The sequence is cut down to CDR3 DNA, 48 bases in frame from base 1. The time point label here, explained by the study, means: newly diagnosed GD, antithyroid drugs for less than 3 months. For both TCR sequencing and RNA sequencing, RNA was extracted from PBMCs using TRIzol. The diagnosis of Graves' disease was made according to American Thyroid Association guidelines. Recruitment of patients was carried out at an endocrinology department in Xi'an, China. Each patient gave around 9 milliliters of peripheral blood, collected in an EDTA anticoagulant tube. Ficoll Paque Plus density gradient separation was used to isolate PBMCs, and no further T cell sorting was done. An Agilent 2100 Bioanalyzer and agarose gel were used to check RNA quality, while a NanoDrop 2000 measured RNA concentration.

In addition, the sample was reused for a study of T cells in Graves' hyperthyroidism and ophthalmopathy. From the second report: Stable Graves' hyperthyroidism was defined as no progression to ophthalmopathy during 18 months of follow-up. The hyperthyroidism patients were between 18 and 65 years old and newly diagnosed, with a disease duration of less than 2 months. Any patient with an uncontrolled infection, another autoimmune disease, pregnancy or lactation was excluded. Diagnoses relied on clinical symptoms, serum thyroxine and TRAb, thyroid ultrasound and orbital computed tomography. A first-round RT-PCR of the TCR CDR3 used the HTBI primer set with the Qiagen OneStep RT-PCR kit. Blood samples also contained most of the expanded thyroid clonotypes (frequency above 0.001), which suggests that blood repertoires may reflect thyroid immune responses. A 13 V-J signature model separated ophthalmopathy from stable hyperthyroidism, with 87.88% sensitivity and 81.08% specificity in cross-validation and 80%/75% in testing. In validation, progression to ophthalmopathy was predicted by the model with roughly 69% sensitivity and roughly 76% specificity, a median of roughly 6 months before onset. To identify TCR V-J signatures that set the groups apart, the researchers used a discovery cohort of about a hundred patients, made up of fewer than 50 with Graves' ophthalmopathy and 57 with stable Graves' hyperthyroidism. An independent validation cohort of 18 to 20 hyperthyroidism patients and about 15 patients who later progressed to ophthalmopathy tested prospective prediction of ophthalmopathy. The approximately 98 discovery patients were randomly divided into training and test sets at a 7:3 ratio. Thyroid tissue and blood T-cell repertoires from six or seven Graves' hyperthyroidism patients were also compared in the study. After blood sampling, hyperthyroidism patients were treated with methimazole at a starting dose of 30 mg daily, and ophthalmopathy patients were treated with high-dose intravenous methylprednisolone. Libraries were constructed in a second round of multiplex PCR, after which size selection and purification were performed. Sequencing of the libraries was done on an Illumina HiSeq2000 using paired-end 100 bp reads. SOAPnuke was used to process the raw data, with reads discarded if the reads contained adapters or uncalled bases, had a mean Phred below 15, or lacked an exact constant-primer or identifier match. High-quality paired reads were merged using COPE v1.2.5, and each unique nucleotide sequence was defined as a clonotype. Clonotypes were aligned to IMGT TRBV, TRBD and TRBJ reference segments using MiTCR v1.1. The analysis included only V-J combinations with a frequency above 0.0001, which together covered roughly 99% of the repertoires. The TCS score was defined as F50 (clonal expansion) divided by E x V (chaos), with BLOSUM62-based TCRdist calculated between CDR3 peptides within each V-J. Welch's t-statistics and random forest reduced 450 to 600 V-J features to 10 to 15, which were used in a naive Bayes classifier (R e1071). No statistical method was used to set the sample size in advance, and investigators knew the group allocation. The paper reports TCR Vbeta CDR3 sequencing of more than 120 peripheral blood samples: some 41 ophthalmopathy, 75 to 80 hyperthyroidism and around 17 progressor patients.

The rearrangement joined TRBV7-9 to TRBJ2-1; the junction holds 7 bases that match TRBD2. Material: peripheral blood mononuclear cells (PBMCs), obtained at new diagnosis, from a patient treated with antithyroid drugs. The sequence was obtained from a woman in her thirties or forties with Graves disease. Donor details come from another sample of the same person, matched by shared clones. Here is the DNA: TGTGCCAGCAGCTTAGAACTAACTAGCGCGAGCAATGAGCAGTTCTTC. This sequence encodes CASSLELTSASNEQFF.